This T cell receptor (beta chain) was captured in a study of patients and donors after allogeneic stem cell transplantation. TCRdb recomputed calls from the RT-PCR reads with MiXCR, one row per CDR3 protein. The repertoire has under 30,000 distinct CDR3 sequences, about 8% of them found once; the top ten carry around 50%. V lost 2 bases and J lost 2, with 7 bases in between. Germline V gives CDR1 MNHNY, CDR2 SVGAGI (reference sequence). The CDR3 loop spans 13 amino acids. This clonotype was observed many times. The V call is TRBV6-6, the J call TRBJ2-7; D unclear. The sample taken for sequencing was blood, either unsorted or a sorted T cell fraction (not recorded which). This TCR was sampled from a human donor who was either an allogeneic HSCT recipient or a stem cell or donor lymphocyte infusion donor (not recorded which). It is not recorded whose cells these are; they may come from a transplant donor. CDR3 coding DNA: TGTGCCAGCAGTTACAGCACAGCCTACGAGCAGTACTTC. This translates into CASSYSTAYEQYF.